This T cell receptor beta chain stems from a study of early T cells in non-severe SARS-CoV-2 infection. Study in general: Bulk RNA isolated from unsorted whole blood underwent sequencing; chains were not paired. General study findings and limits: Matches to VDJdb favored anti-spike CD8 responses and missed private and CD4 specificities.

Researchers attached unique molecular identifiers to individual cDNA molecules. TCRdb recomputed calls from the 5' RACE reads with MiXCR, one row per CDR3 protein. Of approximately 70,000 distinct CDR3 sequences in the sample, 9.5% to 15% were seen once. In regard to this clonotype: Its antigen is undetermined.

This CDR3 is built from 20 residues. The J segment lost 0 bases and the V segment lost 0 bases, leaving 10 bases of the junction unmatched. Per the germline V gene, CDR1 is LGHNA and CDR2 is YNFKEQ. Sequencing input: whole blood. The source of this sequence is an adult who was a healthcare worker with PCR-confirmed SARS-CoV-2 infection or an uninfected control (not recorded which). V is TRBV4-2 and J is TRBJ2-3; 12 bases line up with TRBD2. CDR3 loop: CASSQDSSGGAWLSTDTQYF. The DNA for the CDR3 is TGTGCCAGCAGCCAAGATTCTAGCGGGGGGGCCTGGTTGAGCACAGATACGCAGTATTTT.